The T cell receptor (delta chain) under discussion was sequenced for a study of human gamma delta and Vdelta1 T cells. By sample fraction, this clone is medium-sized. What it binds is unknown. TCRdb re-analyzed the PCR reads via CATT. The table shows about 6,400 delta-chain clones, with 40% to 50% occurring only once. V was cut by 1 base and J by 5 bases, with 26 bases left in between. This CDR3 has 19 residues. Germline lookup yields CDR1 TSWWSYY and CDR2 QGS. The chain combines TRDV1 with TRDJ1; D tentatively reads TRDD2 or TRDD3 (7 bases each). The clonotype was recovered from a human donor in good health. Sequencing was done on a sample of Vdelta1 gamma-delta T cells from blood grown in culture (DOT cells). Here the CDR3 reads CALGEHEFLRLGLTDKLIF. As DNA, the CDR3 is TGTGCTCTTGGGGAACATGAGTTCCTACGACTGGGGCTCACGGATAAACTCATCTTT.